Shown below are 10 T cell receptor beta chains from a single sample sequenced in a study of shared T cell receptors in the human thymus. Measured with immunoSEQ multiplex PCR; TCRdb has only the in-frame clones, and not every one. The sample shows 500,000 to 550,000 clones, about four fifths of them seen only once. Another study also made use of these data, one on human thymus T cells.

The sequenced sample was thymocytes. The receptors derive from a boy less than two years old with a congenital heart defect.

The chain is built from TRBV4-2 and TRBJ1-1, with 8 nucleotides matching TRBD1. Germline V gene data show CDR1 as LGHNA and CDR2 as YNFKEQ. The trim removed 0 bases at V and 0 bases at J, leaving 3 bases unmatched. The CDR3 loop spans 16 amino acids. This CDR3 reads CASSQEGRGLNTEAFF. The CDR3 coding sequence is TGTGCCAGCAGCCAAGAAGGCAGGGGGCTGAACACTGAAGCTTTCTTT.

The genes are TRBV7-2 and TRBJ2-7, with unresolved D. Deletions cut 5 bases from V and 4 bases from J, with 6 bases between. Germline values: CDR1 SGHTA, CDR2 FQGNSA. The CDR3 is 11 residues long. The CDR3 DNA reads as TGTGCCAGCAGCCGAACATACGAGCAGTACTTC. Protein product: CASSRTYEQYF.

In DNA, the CDR3 is TGTGCCAGCAGTCTCCCCGGACAGGCGTTCGAGCAGTACTTC. Its protein product is CASSLPGQAFEQYF. V usage is TRBV28 and J usage is TRBJ2-7; 7 nucleotides agree with TRBD1. Germline-derived CDR1 and CDR2 are MDHEN and SYDVKM. Losses at the gene ends were 5 bases for V and 6 bases for J; bases not matched to a gene: 10. There are 14 residues in the CDR3. Variable domain in full (rest from reference TRBV28 and TRBJ2-7): DVKVTQSSRYLVKRTGEKVFLECVQDMDHENMFWYRQDPGLGLRLIYFSYDVKMKEKGDIPEGYSVSREKKERFSLILESASTNQTSMYLCASSLPGQAFEQYFGPGTRLTVT.

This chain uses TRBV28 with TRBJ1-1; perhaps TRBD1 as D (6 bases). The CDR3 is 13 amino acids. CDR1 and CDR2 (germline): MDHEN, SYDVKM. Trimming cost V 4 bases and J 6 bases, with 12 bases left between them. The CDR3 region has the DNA TGTGCCAGCAGTTATAGGGGGGGGCCTGAAGCTTTCTTT. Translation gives CASSYRGGPEAFF.

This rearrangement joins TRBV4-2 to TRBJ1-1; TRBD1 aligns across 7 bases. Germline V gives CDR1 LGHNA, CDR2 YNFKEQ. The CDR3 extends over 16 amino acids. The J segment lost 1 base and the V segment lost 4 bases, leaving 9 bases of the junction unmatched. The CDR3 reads CASSPEMNRGNTEAFF. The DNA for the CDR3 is TGTGCCAGCAGCCCAGAGATGAACAGGGGGAACACTGAAGCTTTCTTT.

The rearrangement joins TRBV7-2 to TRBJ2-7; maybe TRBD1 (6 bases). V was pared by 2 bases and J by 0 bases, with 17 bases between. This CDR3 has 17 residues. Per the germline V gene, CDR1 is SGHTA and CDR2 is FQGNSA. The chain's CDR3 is CASSLLHRQALSYEQYF. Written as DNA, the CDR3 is TGTGCCAGCAGCTTACTTCATAGACAGGCCCTCTCCTACGAGCAGTACTTC.

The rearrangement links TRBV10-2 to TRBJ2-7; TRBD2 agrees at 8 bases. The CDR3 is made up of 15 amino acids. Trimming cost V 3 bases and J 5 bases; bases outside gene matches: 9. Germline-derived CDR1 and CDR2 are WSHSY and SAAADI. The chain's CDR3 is CASSDWTGGPNEQYF. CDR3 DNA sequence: TGCGCCAGCAGTGATTGGACGGGAGGGCCCAACGAGCAGTACTTC.

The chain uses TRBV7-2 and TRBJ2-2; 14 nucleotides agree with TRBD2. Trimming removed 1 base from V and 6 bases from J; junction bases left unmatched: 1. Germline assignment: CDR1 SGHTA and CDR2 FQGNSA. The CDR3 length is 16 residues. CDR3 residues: CASSLGTSGRPGELFF. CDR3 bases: TGTGCCAGCAGCTTAGGGACTAGCGGGAGGCCCGGGGAGCTGTTTTTT.

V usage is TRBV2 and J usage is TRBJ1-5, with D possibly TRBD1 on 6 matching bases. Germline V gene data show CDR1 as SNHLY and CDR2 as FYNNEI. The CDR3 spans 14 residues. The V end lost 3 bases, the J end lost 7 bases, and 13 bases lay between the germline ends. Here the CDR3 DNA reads TGTGCCAGCAGTGATCAGGGGACGGGACAGCCCCAGCATTTT. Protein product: CASSDQGTGQPQHF. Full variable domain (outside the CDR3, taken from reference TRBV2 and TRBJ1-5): EPEVTQTPSHQVTQMGQEVILRCVPISNHLYFYWYRQILGQKVEFLVSFYNNEISEKSEIFDDQFSVERPDGSNFTLKIRSTKLEDSAMYFCASSDQGTGQPQHFGDGTRLSIL.

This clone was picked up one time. CDR3 sequence: CASSLYPNGTLDPSCEQYF. The CDR3 coding sequence is TGTGCCAGCAGCTTATATCCCAATGGGACTCTAGACCCGAGTTGCGAGCAGTACTTC. The chain employs TRBV11-2 and TRBJ2-7, with D possibly TRBD2 on 6 matching bases. CDR1 and CDR2 from the germline V gene are SGHAT and FQNNGV. This CDR3 contains 19 residues. Trimming removed 2 bases at V and 6 bases at J, with 29 bases between.